This T cell receptor beta chain was captured by sequencing in a study of T-cell memory formation after mild COVID-19. Study as a whole: Largely donor-specific TCR clusters were found. Study results and caveats: Shrinking CD4+ clones were chiefly CM and EM; CD8+ ones were chiefly EMRA. The study detected some responding clones in pre-infection memory, suggesting cross-reactive memory joined. There was a balanced CD4/CD8 profile in clones contracting day 15 to 85, and later expanders leaned CD4+.

TCRdb redid the calling of the 5' RACE reads with MiXCR, one entry per CDR3 protein. Among 350,000 to 500,000 distinct CDR3 sequences listed, roughly 18% were seen once. To note about this clonotype: Its antigen is unknown.

The receptor was isolated from a man aged 18 to 35 who had mild COVID-19 (a few samples of this study predate the infection). Cell type and time point are not known. The material sequenced was PBMCs or a T cell subset sorted from them (not recorded which).

The CDR3 sequence is CASSFVAGGQGTDTQYF. CDR3 DNA sequence: TGTGCCAGCAGCTTCGTAGCGGGGGGGCAAGGCACAGATACGCAGTATTTT. V and J are TRBV7-8 and TRBJ2-3; 11 positions match TRBD2. V gave up 3 bases and J gave up 1 base; unmatched junction bases: 6. The CDR3 is 17 amino acids. In germline, CDR1 is SGHVS, CDR2 FQNEAQ.